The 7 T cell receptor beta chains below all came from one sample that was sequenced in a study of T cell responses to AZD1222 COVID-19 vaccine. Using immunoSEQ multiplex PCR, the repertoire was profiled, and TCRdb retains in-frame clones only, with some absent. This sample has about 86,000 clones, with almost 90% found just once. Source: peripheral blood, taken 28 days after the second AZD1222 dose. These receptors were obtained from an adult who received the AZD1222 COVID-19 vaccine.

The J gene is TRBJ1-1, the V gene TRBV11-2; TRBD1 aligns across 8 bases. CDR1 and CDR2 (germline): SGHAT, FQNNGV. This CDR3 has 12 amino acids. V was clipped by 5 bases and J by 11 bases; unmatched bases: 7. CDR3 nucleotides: TGTGCCAGCAGCGGCCGGACAGGGAGGGCTTTCTTT. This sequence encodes CASSGRTGRAFF.

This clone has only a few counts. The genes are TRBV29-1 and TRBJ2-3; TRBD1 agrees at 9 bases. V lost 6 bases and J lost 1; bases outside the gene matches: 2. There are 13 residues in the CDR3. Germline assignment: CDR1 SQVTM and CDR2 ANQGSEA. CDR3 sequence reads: CSVWTGGTDTQYF. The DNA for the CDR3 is TGCAGCGTGTGGACAGGGGGCACAGATACGCAGTATTTT.

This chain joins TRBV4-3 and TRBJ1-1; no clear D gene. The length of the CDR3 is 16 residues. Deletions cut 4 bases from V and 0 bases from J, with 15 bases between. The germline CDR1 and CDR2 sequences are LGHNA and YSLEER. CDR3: CASSPLGGGMNTEAFF. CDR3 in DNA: TGCGCCAGCAGCCCATTAGGCGGAGGAATGAACACTGAAGCTTTCTTT.

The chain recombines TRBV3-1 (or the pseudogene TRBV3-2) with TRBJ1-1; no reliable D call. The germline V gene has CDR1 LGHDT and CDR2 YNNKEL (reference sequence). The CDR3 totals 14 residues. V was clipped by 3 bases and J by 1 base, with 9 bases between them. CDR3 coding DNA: TGTGCCAGCAGCCAGGCCACCCGGAACACTGAAGCTTTCTTT. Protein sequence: CASSQATRNTEAFF.

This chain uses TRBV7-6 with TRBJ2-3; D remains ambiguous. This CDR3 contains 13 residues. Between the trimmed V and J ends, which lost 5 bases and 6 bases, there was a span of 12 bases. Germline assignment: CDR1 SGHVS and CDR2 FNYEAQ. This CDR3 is CASSPYRADTQYF. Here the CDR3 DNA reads TGTGCCAGCAGCCCCTACCGGGCTGATACGCAGTATTTT.

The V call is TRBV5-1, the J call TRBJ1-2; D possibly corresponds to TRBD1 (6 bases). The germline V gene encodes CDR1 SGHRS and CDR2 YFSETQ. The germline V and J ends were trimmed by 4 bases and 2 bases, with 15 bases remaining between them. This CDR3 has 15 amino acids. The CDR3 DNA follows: TGCGCCAGCAGCCTCCGGCCACAGGGAAACTATGGCTACACCTTC. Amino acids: CASSLRPQGNYGYTF.

The CDR3 coding sequence is TGTGCCAGCAGCCTTACAGAGAAGAACACTGAAGCTTTCTTT. Translating gives CASSLTEKNTEAFF. The gene calls are TRBV7-3 and TRBJ1-1; no clear D. Trimming shortened V by 5 bases and J by 1 base, and 11 bases separated the two germline ends. The CDR3 sequence is 14 residues long. Germline CDR1 and CDR2: SGHTA and FQGTGA.